The 11 T cell receptor beta chains in this list originate from one sample, sequenced in a study of CD8 T cells in Susac syndrome. RNA, at roughly 0.45 to 1 ug, was reverse transcribed with random hexamers. MiXCR, applied by TCRdb to the immunoSEQ multiplex PCR reads, yields one record per CDR3 protein. The sample contains around 270,000 distinct CDR3 sequences, 75% to 90% of which appear only once. The sample comprised CD8+ T cells from PBMCs. These receptors were taken from a human donor with multiple sclerosis.

This chain joins TRBV7-3 and TRBJ2-2; D possibly corresponds to TRBD1 (6 bases). CDR3 length equals 14 residues. Germline V gene lookup returns CDR1 SGHTA and CDR2 FQGTGA. Trimming took 4 bases from V and 4 from J, leaving 10 bases between them. The CDR3 here is CASSYTGTTGELFF. For the CDR3, the DNA is TGTGCCAGCAGCTATACAGGGACCACCGGGGAGCTGTTTTTT.

The V and J genes are TRBV6-5 and TRBJ2-2; no firm D call. CDR1 is MNHEY and CDR2 is SVGAGI in the germline V gene. The CDR3 is 14 amino acids. Trimming left V 0 bases short and J 7 bases short, with 9 bases between. Here the CDR3 reads CASSYSGDFGELFF. DNA of the CDR3: TGTGCCAGCAGTTACTCTGGGGATTTCGGGGAGCTGTTTTTT.

CDR3 residues: CSALTGNQYNEQFF. The CDR3 nucleotides read TGCAGTGCTCTAACAGGGAATCAGTACAATGAGCAGTTCTTC. J is TRBJ2-1 and V is TRBV20-1, with D possibly TRBD1 on 6 matching bases. Trimming pared 5 bases from V and 4 bases from J, leaving 15 bases between. From germline, CDR1 is DFQATT and CDR2 SNEGSKA (reference sequence). The CDR3 is 14 amino acids.

The chain joins TRBV10-3 to TRBJ1-3, with a weak D call TRBD1 (5 bases). V lost 2 bases to trimming and J lost 3 bases, with 14 bases between them. Germline lookup yields CDR1 ENHRY and CDR2 SYGVKD. The CDR3 covers 16 residues. The CDR3 region is CAISERREGLGNTIYF. CDR3 DNA sequence: TGTGCCATCAGTGAGCGTCGTGAGGGGCTTGGAAACACCATATATTTT.

This clonotype was recorded only once. The CDR3 loop reads CASSPWDRDNEQFF. The CDR3, as DNA: TGTGCCAGCAGCCCCTGGGACAGGGACAATGAGCAGTTCTTC. The V and J genes are TRBV11-2 and TRBJ2-1, with 9 bases aligning to TRBD1. With V trimmed by 5 bases and J by 5 bases, 4 bases remained unmatched. CDR1 SGHAT and CDR2 FQNNGV come from the germline V gene. The CDR3 is made up of 14 amino acids.

This chain joins TRBV20-1 and TRBJ2-3; D not certain. Trimming removed 7 bases at V and 6 bases at J, with 20 bases between. This CDR3 has 14 residues. Germline V gene lookup returns CDR1 DFQATT and CDR2 SNEGSKA (reference sequence). The CDR3 is CSGRGPMNRDTQYF. In DNA, the CDR3 is TGCAGTGGAAGAGGCCCTATGAACCGGGATACGCAGTATTTT.

The chain has TRBV4-3 and TRBJ2-1; 10 bases match TRBD2. The CDR3 is made up of 16 amino acids. Germline lookup yields CDR1 LGHNA and CDR2 YSLEER. V lost 3 bases and J lost 5; bases outside the gene matches: 7. CDR3 region: CASSHSSSGRNNEQFF. The CDR3 nucleotides read TGCGCCAGCAGCCACTCATCTAGCGGGAGAAACAATGAGCAGTTCTTC.

The V call is TRBV29-1, the J call TRBJ1-1; a possible D gene is TRBD1 (5 bases). Germline values: CDR1 SQVTM, CDR2 ANQGSEA. V shed 5 bases and J shed 4 bases, with 11 bases lying between them. This CDR3 is 12 amino acids long. DNA of the CDR3: TGCAGCGTTTATCAGGGACCCACTGAAGCTTTCTTT. This codes for CSVYQGPTEAFF.

The J gene is TRBJ2-5, the V gene TRBV9; no reliable D call. The V end was cut by 0 bases, the J end by 1 base, with 10 bases between. The germline gives CDR1 SGDLS, CDR2 YYNGEE. The CDR3 is 15 residues long. CDR3: CASSVGLGLQETQYF. Here the CDR3 DNA reads TGTGCCAGCAGCGTAGGCCTCGGGCTCCAAGAGACCCAGTACTTC.

This clonotype was picked up one time. The chain has TRBV28 and TRBJ1-1; no definite D call. V gave up 4 bases and J gave up 1 base, with 4 bases separating them. Looked up from germline, CDR1 is MDHEN and CDR2 is SYDVKM. CDR3 length: 12 amino acids. This CDR3 is CASSSRNTEAFF. The CDR3 bases are TGTGCCAGCAGTTCCCGGAACACTGAAGCTTTCTTT.

The V and J genes are TRBV29-1 and TRBJ2-2; 9 bases match TRBD2. The CDR3 totals 17 residues. With V trimmed by 4 bases and J by 0 bases, 9 bases remained unmatched. From germline, CDR1 is SQVTM and CDR2 ANQGSEA. This CDR3 reads CSVGRTSEFANTGELFF. For the CDR3, the DNA is TGCAGCGTTGGGAGGACTAGCGAATTCGCGAACACCGGGGAGCTGTTTTTT.